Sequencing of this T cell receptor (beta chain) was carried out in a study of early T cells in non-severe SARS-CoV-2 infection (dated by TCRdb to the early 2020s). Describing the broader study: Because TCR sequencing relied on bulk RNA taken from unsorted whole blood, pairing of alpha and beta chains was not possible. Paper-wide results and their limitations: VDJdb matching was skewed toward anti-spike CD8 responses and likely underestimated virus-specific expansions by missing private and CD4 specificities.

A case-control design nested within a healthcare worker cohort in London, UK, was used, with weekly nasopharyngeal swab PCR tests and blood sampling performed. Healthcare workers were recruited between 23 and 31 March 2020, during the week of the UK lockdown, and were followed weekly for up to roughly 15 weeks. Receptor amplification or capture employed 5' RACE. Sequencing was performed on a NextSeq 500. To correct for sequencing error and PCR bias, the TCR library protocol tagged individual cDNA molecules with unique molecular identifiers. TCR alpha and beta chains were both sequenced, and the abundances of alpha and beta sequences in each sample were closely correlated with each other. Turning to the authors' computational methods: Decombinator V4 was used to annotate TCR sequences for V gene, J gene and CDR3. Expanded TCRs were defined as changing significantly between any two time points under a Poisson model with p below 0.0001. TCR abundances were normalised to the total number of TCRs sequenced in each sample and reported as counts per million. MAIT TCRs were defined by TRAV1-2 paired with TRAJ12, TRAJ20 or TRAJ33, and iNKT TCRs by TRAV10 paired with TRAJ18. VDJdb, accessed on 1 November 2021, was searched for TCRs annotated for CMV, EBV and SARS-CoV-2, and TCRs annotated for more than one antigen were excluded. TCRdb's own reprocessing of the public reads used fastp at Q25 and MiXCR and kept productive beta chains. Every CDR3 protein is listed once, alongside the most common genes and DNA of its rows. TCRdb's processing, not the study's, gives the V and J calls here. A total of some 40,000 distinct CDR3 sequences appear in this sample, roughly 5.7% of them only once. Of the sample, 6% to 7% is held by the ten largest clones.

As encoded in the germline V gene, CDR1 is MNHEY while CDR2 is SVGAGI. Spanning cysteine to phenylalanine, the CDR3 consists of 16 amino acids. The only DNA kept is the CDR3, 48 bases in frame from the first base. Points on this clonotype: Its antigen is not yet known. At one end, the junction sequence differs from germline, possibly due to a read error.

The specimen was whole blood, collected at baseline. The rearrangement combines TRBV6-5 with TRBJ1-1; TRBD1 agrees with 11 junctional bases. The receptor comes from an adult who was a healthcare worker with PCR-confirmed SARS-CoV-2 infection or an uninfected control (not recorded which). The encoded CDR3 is CASSARLGQGDTEAYF. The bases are TGTGCCAGCAGCGCCAGGCTGGGACAGGGGGACACTGAAGCTTACTTT.